A single sample gave rise to the 8 T cell receptor beta chains below, sequenced in a study of T-cell memory formation after mild COVID-19. One entry per CDR3 protein results from TCRdb running MiXCR on the 5' RACE reads. The data hold about 390,000 distinct CDR3 sequences, with about 17% observed a single time. Sequencing was performed on PBMCs or a T cell subset sorted from them (not recorded which). These receptor sequences come from a man aged 18 to 29 who had mild COVID-19 (a few samples of this study predate the infection). Cell type and time point are not known.

This clonotype has ten or more counts. The chain links TRBV3-1 to TRBJ2-3, with a possible D match to TRBD2 (5 bases). V lost 0 bases, J lost 5 bases, and 6 bases lay in between. Per the germline V gene, CDR1 is LGHDT and CDR2 is YNNKEL (reference sequence). This CDR3 region has 13 residues. CDR3 region: CASSQEGVDTQYF. CDR3 DNA: TGTGCCAGCAGCCAAGAGGGAGTAGATACGCAGTATTTT.

The chain employs TRBV6-4 and TRBJ2-6; the D gene is possibly TRBD2 (6 bases). The germline gives CDR1 MRHNA, CDR2 SNTAGT. Trimming stripped 0 bases from V and 0 bases from J, with 9 bases between. This CDR3 has 17 amino acids. The CDR3 reads CASSDSPGGSGANVLTF. DNA of the CDR3: TGTGCCAGCAGTGACTCCCCCGGGGGCTCTGGGGCCAACGTCCTGACTTTC.

The rearrangement uses TRBV4-2 and TRBJ2-1; 9 bases map to TRBD2. J gave up 11 bases and V 0 bases, and 8 bases lay outside the gene matches. This CDR3 is 15 amino acids long. Germline assignment: CDR1 LGHNA and CDR2 YNFKEQ. DNA of the CDR3: TGTGCCAGCAGCCAAGAAGGTAGCGGGGGCACCAAGCAGTTCTTC. Amino acid sequence: CASSQEGSGGTKQFF.

This sequence joins TRBV10-3 and TRBJ1-1; the match to TRBD1 covers 10 bases. J lost 4 bases, V lost 6 bases, and 5 bases had no gene match. Germline V gene lookup returns CDR1 ENHRY and CDR2 SYGVKD. The CDR3 loop spans 14 amino acids. CDR3 in DNA: TGTGCCATCAGGGGACAGGGGATAAGCACTGAAGCTTTCTTT. This codes for CAIRGQGISTEAFF.

The chain recombines TRBV12-3 or TRBV12-4 with TRBJ1-5; D not certain. This CDR3 is 12 amino acids long. Trimming removed 7 bases from V and 8 bases from J, with 12 bases in between. CDR3 in DNA: TGTGCCAGCACGAAAGATTTTGAGCCCCAGCATTTT. Translated, it gives CASTKDFEPQHF.

The chain uses TRBV28 and TRBJ2-5; possible D gene TRBD2, 6 bases. V lost 4 bases and J lost 3, with 12 bases in between. This CDR3 has 14 amino acids. CDR1 MDHEN and CDR2 SYDVKM come from the germline V gene. The CDR3 here is CASSSRLGEETQYF. CDR3 in DNA: TGTGCCAGCAGTTCCCGACTAGGCGAAGAGACCCAGTACTTC. Full variable domain (missing parts from reference TRBV28 and TRBJ2-5): DVKVTQSSRYLVKRTGEKVFLECVQDMDHENMFWYRQDPGLGLRLIYFSYDVKMKEKGDIPEGYSVSREKKERFSLILESASTNQTSMYLCASSSRLGEETQYFGPGTRLLVL.

The gene calls are TRBV5-5 and TRBJ2-3, with a weak D call TRBD1 (5 bases). V was trimmed by 1 base and J by 10 bases, leaving 16 bases between them. Germline V lookup: CDR1 SGHKS, CDR2 YYEKEE (reference sequence). This CDR3 has 14 amino acids. CDR3: CASSLRQPAGAQYF. CDR3 nucleotide sequence: TGTGCCAGCAGCTTGAGACAGCCCGCCGGAGCGCAGTATTTT. The full variable domain, rest sourced from reference TRBV5-5 and TRBJ2-3, is DAGVTQSPTHLIKTRGQQVTLRCSPISGHKSVSWYQQVLGQGPQFIFQYYEKEERGRGNFPDRFSARQFPNYSSELNVNALLLGDSALYLCASSLRQPAGAQYFGPGTRLTVL.

V gene TRBV5-1 combines with J gene TRBJ2-3; either TRBD1 or TRBD2 may fit D (5 bases each). The CDR3 loop spans 14 amino acids. Germline CDR1 reads SGHRS; CDR2 reads YFSETQ. V was pared by 0 bases and J by 4 bases, with 9 bases between. CDR3 sequence reads: CASSLDGTPDTQYF. DNA for the CDR3: TGCGCCAGCAGCTTGGACGGGACCCCAGATACGCAGTATTTT.